A selection of T cell receptor beta chains follows, all from one sample in a study of shared clonotypes between healthy human individuals. Clones were read by immunoSEQ multiplex PCR, and TCRdb kept only the in-frame ones, dropping some. The sample yields about 2.4 million clones, roughly 92% seen once. The sample was naive CD4+ T cells sorted from blood. The source is a man aged 18 to 30 in good health. The CDR3 runs from the conserved cysteine through the conserved F or W. Each record gives: V gene, clone size, D gene, J gene, CDR3 protein, CDR3 DNA. D genes are given only for firm matches. A row's size may be missing; if present it is once, few, many or a size class.

TRBV5-6,NA,TRBD1,TRBJ1-5,CASSWGQGSNQPQHF,TGTGCCAGCAGCTGGGGACAGGGGAGCAATCAGCCCCAGCATTTT
TRBV2,NA,NA,TRBJ1-5,CASSAGGQGGQPQHF,TGTGCCAGCAGTGCTGGAGGTCAGGGAGGTCAGCCCCAGCATTTT
TRBV18,NA,TRBD1,TRBJ1-1,CASSPQGATGTEAFF,TGTGCCAGCTCACCACAGGGGGCAACTGGTACTGAAGCTTTCTTT
TRBV7-8,NA,NA,TRBJ2-5,CASSPQETQYF,TGTGCCAGCAGCCCGCAAGAGACCCAGTACTTC
TRBV2,NA,TRBD2,TRBJ2-7,CASTPGGGAYEQYF,TGTGCCAGCACCCCGGGGGGGGGCGCCTACGAGCAGTACTTC
TRBV21-1,NA,NA,TRBJ1-1,CASSGDRRMNTEAFF,TGTGCCAGCAGCGGGGACAGAAGAATGAACACTGAAGCTTTCTTT
TRBV5-1,NA,TRBD2,TRBJ2-1,CASSLEAGGPNEQFF,TGCGCCAGCAGCTTGGAAGCGGGAGGGCCCAATGAGCAGTTCTTC
TRBV18,once,NA,TRBJ1-1,CASSPARDTEAFF,TGTGCCAGCTCACCTGCGAGGGATACTGAAGCTTTCTTT
TRBV15,NA,NA,TRBJ1-4,CATSRQGYNEKLFF,TGTGCCACCAGCAGACAGGGCTATAATGAAAAACTGTTTTTT
TRBV2,few,NA,TRBJ1-5,CASRWQGQPQHF,TGTGCCAGCAGGTGGCAGGGTCAGCCCCAGCATTTT